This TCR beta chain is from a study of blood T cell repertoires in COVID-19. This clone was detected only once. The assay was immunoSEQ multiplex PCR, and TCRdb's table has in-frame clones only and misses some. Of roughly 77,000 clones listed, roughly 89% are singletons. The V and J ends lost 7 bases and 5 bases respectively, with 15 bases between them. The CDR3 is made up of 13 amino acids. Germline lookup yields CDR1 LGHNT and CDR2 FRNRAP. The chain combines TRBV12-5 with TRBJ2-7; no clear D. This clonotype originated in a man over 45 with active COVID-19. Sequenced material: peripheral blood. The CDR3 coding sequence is TGTGCTAGTGCGTTCGGAGCAATCGACGAGCAGTACTTC. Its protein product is CASAFGAIDEQYF.